The present entry profiles one TCR beta chain with its context. Antigen unknown. The sample belongs to a study of graft-versus-host responses after intestinal transplantation. Study-level information: As for transplant type, recipients had multivisceral, liver-intestinal, or isolated intestinal grafts. Notes on the study in general: GvH clones were found in recipient marrow; some appeared first in ileum or blood.

Generated by immunoSEQ multiplex PCR, the TCRdb table keeps only in-frame clones and is missing some. The sample has 15,000 to 20,000 clones, about 80% seen once. Intraepithelial and lamina propria lymphocytes were released after the graft tissue was processed. Germline V gene data show CDR1 as SGHAT and CDR2 as FQNNGV. V lost 2 bases and J 0 bases, leaving 7 bases between the germline ends. The CDR3 runs to 14 residues. The J gene is TRBJ2-5, the V gene TRBV11-2; no definite D call. Sequenced here: ileum tissue, sampled 584 days after intestinal transplantation. The clonotype originates from a human patient who received an intestinal transplant, so some T cells may come from the graft donor. This chain's CDR3 is CASSLNGYQETQYF. As DNA, the CDR3 is TGTGCCAGCAGCTTAAACGGGTACCAAGAGACCCAGTACTTC.